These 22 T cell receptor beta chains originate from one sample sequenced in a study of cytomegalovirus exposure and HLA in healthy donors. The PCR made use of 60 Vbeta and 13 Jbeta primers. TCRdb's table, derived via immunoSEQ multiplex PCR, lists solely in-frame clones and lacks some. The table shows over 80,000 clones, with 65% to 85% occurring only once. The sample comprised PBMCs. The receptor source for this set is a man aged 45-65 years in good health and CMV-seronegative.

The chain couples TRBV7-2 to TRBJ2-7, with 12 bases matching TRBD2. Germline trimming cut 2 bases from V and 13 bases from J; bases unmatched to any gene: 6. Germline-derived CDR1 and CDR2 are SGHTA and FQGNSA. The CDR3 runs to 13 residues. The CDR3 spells CASSLSTSGSVYF. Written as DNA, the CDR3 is TGTGCCAGCAGCTTATCGACTAGCGGGAGCGTATACTTC.

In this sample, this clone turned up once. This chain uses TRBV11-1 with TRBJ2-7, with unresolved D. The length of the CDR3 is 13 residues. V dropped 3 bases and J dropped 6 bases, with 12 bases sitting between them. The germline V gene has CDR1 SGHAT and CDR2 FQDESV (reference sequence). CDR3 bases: TGTGCCAGCAGCTTGTCCGGGTCCGGCGAGCAGTACTTC. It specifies CASSLSGSGEQYF.

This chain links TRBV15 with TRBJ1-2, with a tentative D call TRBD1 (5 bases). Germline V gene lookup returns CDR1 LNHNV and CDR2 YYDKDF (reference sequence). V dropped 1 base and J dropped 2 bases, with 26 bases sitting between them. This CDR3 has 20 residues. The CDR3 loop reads CATSRGGGWAGGASNYGYTF. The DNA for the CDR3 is TGTGCCACCAGCAGAGGTGGAGGCTGGGCAGGAGGGGCCTCCAACTATGGCTACACCTTC.

CDR3 amino acids: CASSLGQGIMDQPQHF. The CDR3 DNA reads TGTGCCAGCAGCTTAGGACAGGGAATAATGGATCAGCCCCAGCATTTT. J is TRBJ1-5 and V is TRBV7-8; TRBD1 matches at 7 bases. Germline assignment: CDR1 SGHVS and CDR2 FQNEAQ. V was pared by 1 base and J by 5 bases, with 8 bases of the junction left unmatched. The CDR3 is made up of 16 amino acids.

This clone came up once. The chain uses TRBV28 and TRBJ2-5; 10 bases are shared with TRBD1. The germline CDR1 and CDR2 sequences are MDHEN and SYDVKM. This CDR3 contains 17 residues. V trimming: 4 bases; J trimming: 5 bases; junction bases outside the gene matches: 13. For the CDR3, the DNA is TGTGCCAGCAGTTCCCTTGGGACCGACAGGGGGCGGGAGACCCAGTACTTC. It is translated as CASSSLGTDRGRETQYF. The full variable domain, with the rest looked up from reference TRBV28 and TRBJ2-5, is DVKVTQSSRYLVKRTGEKVFLECVQDMDHENMFWYRQDPGLGLRLIYFSYDVKMKEKGDIPEGYSVSREKKERFSLILESASTNQTSMYLCASSSLGTDRGRETQYFGPGTRLLVL.

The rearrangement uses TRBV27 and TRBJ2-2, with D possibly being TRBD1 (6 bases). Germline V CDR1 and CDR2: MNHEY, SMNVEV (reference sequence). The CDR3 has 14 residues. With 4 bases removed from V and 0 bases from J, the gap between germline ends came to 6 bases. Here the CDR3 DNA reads TGTGCCAGCAGTTGGACAGCGAACACCGGGGAGCTGTTTTTT. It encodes CASSWTANTGELFF.

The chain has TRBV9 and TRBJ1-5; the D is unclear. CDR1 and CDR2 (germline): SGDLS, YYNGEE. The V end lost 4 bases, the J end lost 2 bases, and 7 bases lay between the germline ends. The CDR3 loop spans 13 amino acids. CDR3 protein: CASSPQGNQPQHF. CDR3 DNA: TGTGCCAGCAGCCCCCAGGGCAATCAGCCCCAGCATTTT. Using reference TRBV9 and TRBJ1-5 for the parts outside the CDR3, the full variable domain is DSGVTQTPKHLITATGQRVTLRCSPRSGDLSVYWYQQSLDQGLQFLIQYYNGEERAKGNILERFSAQQFPDLHSELNLSSLELGDSALYFCASSPQGNQPQHFGDGTRLSIL.

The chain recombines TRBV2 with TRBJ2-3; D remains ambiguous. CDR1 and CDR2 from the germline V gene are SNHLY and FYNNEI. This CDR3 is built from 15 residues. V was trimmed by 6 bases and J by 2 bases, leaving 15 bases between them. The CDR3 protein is CASRIGAAPTDTQYF. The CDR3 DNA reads TGTGCCAGCAGAATTGGCGCAGCGCCCACAGATACGCAGTATTTT.

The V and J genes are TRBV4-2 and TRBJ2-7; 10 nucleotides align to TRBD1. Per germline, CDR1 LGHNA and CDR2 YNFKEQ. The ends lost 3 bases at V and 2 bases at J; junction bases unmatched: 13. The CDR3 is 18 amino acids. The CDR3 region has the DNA TGTGCCAGCAGCCAGGCGACAGGGGGCGGCGGGTTCACCTACGAGCAGTACTTC. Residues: CASSQATGGGGFTYEQYF.

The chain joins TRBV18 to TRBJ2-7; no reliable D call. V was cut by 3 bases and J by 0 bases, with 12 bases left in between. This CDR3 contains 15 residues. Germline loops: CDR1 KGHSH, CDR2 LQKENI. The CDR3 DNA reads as TGTGCCAGCTCACCCTCGGCGGAGCGCTCCTACGAGCAGTACTTC. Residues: CASSPSAERSYEQYF.

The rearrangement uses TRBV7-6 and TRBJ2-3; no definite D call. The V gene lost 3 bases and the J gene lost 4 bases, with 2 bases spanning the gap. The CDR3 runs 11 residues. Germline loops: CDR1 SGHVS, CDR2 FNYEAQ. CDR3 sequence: CASSFADTQYF. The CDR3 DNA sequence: TGTGCCAGCAGCTTCGCAGATACGCAGTATTTT.

The CDR3 loop is CASSRTGGSNSPLHF. CDR3 in DNA: TGTGCCAGCTCAAGGACAGGGGGCAGTAATTCACCCCTCCACTTT. The genes are TRBV6-1 and TRBJ1-6, with 11 bases lining up with TRBD1. The CDR3 is 15 amino acids. Trimming removed 8 bases from V and 6 bases from J; junction bases left unmatched: 6. CDR1 is MNHNS and CDR2 is SASEGT in the germline V gene.

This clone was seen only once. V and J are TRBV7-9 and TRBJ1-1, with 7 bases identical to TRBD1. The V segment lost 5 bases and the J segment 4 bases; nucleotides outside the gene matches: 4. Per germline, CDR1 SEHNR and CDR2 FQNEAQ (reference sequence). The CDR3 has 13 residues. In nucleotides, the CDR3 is TGTGCCAGCAGCCAACAGGGGAGCACTGAAGCTTTCTTT. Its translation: CASSQQGSTEAFF.

The CDR3 here is CASSASGTGGQLSGNTIYF. The DNA of the CDR3 is TGTGCCAGCAGCGCTTCCGGGACAGGGGGCCAACTATCTGGAAACACCATATATTTT. The V and J genes are TRBV9 and TRBJ1-3; TRBD1 agrees at 12 bases. Germline V lookup: CDR1 SGDLS, CDR2 YYNGEE. J gave up 1 base and V 3 bases, and 11 bases lay outside the gene matches. The CDR3 extends over 19 amino acids.

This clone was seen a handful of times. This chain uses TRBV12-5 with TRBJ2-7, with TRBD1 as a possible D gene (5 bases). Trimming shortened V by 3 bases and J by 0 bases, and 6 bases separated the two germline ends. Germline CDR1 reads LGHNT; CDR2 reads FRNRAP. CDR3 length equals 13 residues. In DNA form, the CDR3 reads TGTGCTAGTGGTTTCGACAGCTCCTACGAGCAGTACTTC. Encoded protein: CASGFDSSYEQYF. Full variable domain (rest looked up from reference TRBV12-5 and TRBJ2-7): DARVTQTPRHKVTEMGQEVTMRCQPILGHNTVFWYRQTMMQGLELLAYFRNRAPLDDSGMPKDRFSAEMPDATLATLKIQPSEPRDSAVYFCASGFDSSYEQYFGPGTRLTVT.

The CDR3 here is CASSLEPNGGQETQYF. CDR3 DNA: TGTGCCAGCAGCTTAGAACCTAATGGAGGCCAAGAGACCCAGTACTTC. The chain uses TRBV7-8 and TRBJ2-5, with TRBD2 as a possible D gene (5 bases). The germline CDR1 and CDR2 sequences are SGHVS and FQNEAQ. This CDR3 contains 16 residues. Trimming pared 1 base from V and 1 base from J, leaving 13 bases between.

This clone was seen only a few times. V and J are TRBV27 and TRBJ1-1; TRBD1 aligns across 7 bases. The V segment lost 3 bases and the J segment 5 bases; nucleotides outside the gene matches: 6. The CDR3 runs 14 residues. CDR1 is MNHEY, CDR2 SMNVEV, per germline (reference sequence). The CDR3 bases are TGTGCCAGCAGTTTGCAGGGGGTAGGGACTGAAGCTTTCTTT. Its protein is CASSLQGVGTEAFF.

The CDR3 reads CASSIARPPWNTEAFF. Written as DNA, the CDR3 is TGTGCCAGTAGTATAGCTAGGCCGCCCTGGAACACTGAAGCTTTCTTT. The chain couples TRBV19 to TRBJ1-1; D gene ambiguous. Germline V lookup: CDR1 LNHDA, CDR2 SQIVND (reference sequence). The CDR3 is 16 amino acids. Deletions cut 1 base from V and 1 base from J, with 13 bases between.

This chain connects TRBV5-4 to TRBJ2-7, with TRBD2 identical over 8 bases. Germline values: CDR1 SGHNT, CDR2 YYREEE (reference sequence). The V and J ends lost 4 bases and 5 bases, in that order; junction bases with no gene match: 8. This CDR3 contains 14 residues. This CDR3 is CASSEWSGSDEQYF. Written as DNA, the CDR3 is TGTGCCAGCAGCGAATGGAGCGGGAGCGACGAGCAGTACTTC.

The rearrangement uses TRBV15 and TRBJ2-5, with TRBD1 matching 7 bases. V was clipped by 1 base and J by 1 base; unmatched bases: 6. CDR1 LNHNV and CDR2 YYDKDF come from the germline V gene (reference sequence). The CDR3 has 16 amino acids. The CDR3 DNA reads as TGTGCCACCAGCAGAGCGGGACAGCTAACCCAAGAGACCCAGTACTTC. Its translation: CATSRAGQLTQETQYF.

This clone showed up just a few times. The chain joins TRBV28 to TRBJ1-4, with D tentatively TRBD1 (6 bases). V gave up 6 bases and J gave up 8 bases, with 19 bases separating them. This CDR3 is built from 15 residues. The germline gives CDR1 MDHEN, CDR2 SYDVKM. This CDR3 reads CASRNTGRGEEKLFF. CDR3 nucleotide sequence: TGTGCCAGCAGAAATACTGGCAGGGGTGAGGAAAAACTGTTTTTT.

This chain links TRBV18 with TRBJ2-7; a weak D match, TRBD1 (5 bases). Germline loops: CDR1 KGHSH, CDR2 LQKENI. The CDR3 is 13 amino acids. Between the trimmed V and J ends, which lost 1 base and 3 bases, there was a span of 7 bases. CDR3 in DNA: TGTGCCAGCTCACCACGACAGATCTACGAGCAGTACTTC. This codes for CASSPRQIYEQYF.